These 11 T cell receptor beta chains came from one sample sequenced in a study of OX40 agonist ivuxolimab in advanced cancers. The library was obtained by the immunoSEQ multiplex PCR assay. Held by TCRdb, this immuneACCESS table contains in-frame sequences only and omits some clones. Under half of the omission traces to an unresolved V gene where checked; the cause of the rest is unknown. Here the sample has over 75,000 clones; about 90% occur a single time. Around 1.6% of the sample comes from the top ten. The sample consisted of CD4+ or CD8+ T cells sorted from blood, taken in a trial of the OX40 agonist ivuxolimab. Receptors originate from an adult with an advanced solid tumor such as melanoma, head and neck, liver or kidney cancer.

V usage is TRBV5-6 and J usage is TRBJ1-1, with D uncertain. Trimming stripped 4 bases from V and 5 bases from J, with 15 bases between. From germline, CDR1 is SGHDT and CDR2 YYEEEE. The CDR3 length is 14 residues. The CDR3 DNA reads TGTGCCAGCAGCATAGAAAGTACGCGGACTGAAGCTTTCTTT. The encoded protein is CASSIESTRTEAFF.

V is TRBV11-2 and J is TRBJ2-7, with a tentative D call TRBD2 (6 bases). With 1 base removed from V and 7 bases from J, the gap between germline ends came to 14 bases. Germline V gene sequence: CDR1 SGHAT, CDR2 FQNNGV. CDR3 length: 14 residues. CDR3 nucleotides: TGTGCCAGCAGCTTAGGGACTACCTCTCTAGAGCAGTACTTC. Translating gives CASSLGTTSLEQYF.

The V call is TRBV6-5, the J call TRBJ2-7, with TRBD2 matching 9 bases. The CDR3 extends over 16 amino acids. From germline, CDR1 is MNHEY and CDR2 SVGAGI. Germline trimming cut 0 bases from V and 1 base from J; bases unmatched to any gene: 4. The CDR3 is CASSYSGTSGSYEQYF. As DNA, the CDR3 is TGTGCCAGCAGTTACTCGGGTACTAGCGGGTCCTACGAGCAGTACTTC.

CDR3 residues: CASSLAELVQIAEAFF. The CDR3 region has the DNA TGTGCCAGCAGCTTAGCTGAGTTGGTACAGATAGCTGAAGCTTTCTTT. The J gene is TRBJ1-1, the V gene TRBV7-9, with D unclear. This CDR3 region has 16 residues. The V end lost 0 bases, the J end lost 6 bases, and 17 bases lay between the germline ends. Germline assignment: CDR1 SEHNR and CDR2 FQNEAQ (reference sequence). Complete variable domain (other parts from reference TRBV7-9 and TRBJ1-1): DTGVSQNPRHKITKRGQNVTFRCDPISEHNRLYWYRQTLGQGPEFLTYFQNEAQLEKSRLLSDRFSAERPKGSFSTLEIQRTEQGDSAMYLCASSLAELVQIAEAFFGQGTRLTVV.

The V and J genes are TRBV7-2 and TRBJ1-3; D ambiguous. Germline CDR1 is SGHTA and CDR2 is FQGNSA. The CDR3 is made up of 13 amino acids. V gave up 1 base and J gave up 8 bases, with 9 bases separating them. CDR3 residues: CASSLEHADTIYF. The CDR3 nucleotides read TGTGCCAGCAGCTTAGAACATGCAGACACCATATATTTT.

The chain combines TRBV7-3 with TRBJ2-1, with a tentative D call TRBD2 (6 bases). Germline values: CDR1 SGHTA, CDR2 FQGTGA. The CDR3 contains 16 residues. The V end was cut by 3 bases, the J end by 7 bases, with 19 bases between. Written as DNA, the CDR3 is TGTGCCAGCAGCTTGTTTGGTCCGGGAGCGGATAATGAGCAGTTCTTC. This translates into CASSLFGPGADNEQFF.

This clone appeared once. V usage is TRBV4-2 and J usage is TRBJ1-2, with D hard to call. This CDR3 is built from 11 residues. With 4 bases removed from V and 9 bases from J, the gap between germline ends came to 9 bases. Germline V gives CDR1 LGHNA, CDR2 YNFKEQ. CDR3 nucleotide sequence: TGTGCCAGCAGCCTTCGGTTTAGCTACACCTTC. This translates into CASSLRFSYTF.

The rearrangement links TRBV5-1 to TRBJ2-7, with 9 positions matching TRBD2. This CDR3 is 15 amino acids long. Germline CDR1 and CDR2: SGHRS and YFSETQ. V lost 0 bases, J lost 3 bases, and 4 bases stayed unmatched. CDR3 sequence: CASSLGLAENYEQYF. CDR3 coding DNA: TGCGCCAGCAGCTTGGGACTAGCGGAAAACTACGAGCAGTACTTC.

The chain is built from TRBV2 and TRBJ2-6; either TRBD1 or TRBD2 may supply D (5 bases each). The V end lost 7 bases, the J end lost 0 bases, and 19 bases lay between the germline ends. The CDR3 has 18 amino acids. Germline V gene sequence: CDR1 SNHLY, CDR2 FYNNEI. The CDR3 bases are TGTGCCAGCAACCCTCGGGGCAGGATCCGCTCTGGGGCCAACGTCCTGACTTTC. This translates into CASNPRGRIRSGANVLTF.

This chain joins TRBV5-6 and TRBJ1-2; 9 nucleotides match TRBD1. Per the germline V gene, CDR1 is SGHDT and CDR2 is YYEEEE. CDR3 length: 16 residues. V was pared by 2 bases and J by 3 bases, with 8 bases of the junction left unmatched. CDR3 residues: CASSFGQGPLYYGYTF. The CDR3 bases are TGTGCCAGCAGCTTTGGACAGGGGCCGTTATACTATGGCTACACCTTC.

The chain combines TRBV29-1 with TRBJ1-3; D not certain. CDR3 length: 14 amino acids. Germline V gene lookup returns CDR1 SQVTM and CDR2 ANQGSEA. V lost 6 bases and J lost 0, with 12 bases in between. The CDR3 bases are TGCAGCGTACGCTACACGTCCTCTGGAAACACCATATATTTT. Residues: CSVRYTSSGNTIYF.